This T cell receptor (beta chain) was found in a study of technical replicates of blood from several donors. Clones were read by immunoSEQ multiplex PCR, and TCRdb kept only the in-frame ones, dropping some. The profile covers 100,000 or so clones, with 96% appearing a single time and approximately 0.2% taken by the ten largest. Germline CDR1 reads LNHDA; CDR2 reads SQIVND (reference sequence). V was cut by 6 bases and J by 2 bases, with 14 bases left in between. This CDR3 contains 14 residues. The gene calls are TRBV19 and TRBJ2-7, with D unresolved. Specimen: T cells isolated from PBMCs. The sequence came from a human donor in good health. The CDR3 is CASRPTGSPYEQYF. The CDR3 DNA follows: TGTGCCAGTAGACCGACCGGGTCCCCCTACGAGCAGTACTTC. Looking up the rest from reference TRBV19 and TRBJ2-7 gives the full variable domain: DGGITQSPKYLFRKEGQNVTLSCEQNLNHDAMYWYRQDPGQGLRLIYYSQIVNDFQKGDIAEGYSVSREKKESFPLTVTSAQKNPTAFYLCASRPTGSPYEQYFGPGTRLTVT.